Listed below are T cell receptor beta chains from one sample, sequenced in a study of T-cell reconstitution after alpha-beta-depleted transplantation in children. In TCRdb, the PCR reads were re-called with MiXCR into one record per CDR3 protein. The table lists approximately 190,000 distinct CDR3 sequences, around 5.9% of them singletons, with around 4.1% in the top ten. The specimen was PBMCs, collected before TCRalphabeta/CD19-depleted stem cell transplant. These receptor sequences come from a girl under three years old with combined immunodeficiency, due to receive a stem cell transplant. Each CDR3 is given with its conserved first and last residue.

V gene: TRBV28
J gene: TRBJ2-5
CDR3 protein: CASSLDREYGETQYF

V gene: TRBV7-8
J gene: TRBJ1-1
CDR3 protein: CASRFDRGGNTEAFF

V gene: TRBV4-3
J gene: TRBJ2-1
CDR3 protein: CASSQDPWFQTQGSYNEQFF

V gene: TRBV7-9
J gene: TRBJ2-7
CDR3 protein: CASSLLYGGTYEQYF

V gene: TRBV19
J gene: TRBJ2-7
CDR3 protein: CASSIDVTDYEQYF

V gene: TRBV7-6
J gene: TRBJ2-1
CDR3 protein: CASSGPYNEQFF

V gene: TRBV7-3
J gene: TRBJ2-3
CDR3 protein: CASSRTSGTDTQYF

V gene: TRBV19
J gene: TRBJ1-1
CDR3 protein: CATKPGIYTEAFF

V gene: TRBV5-1
J gene: TRBJ2-1
CDR3 protein: CASSLGPFLSDEQFF

V gene: TRBV10-3
J gene: TRBJ2-5
CDR3 protein: CAISESFMVIAKETQYF

V gene: TRBV6-1
J gene: TRBJ1-6
CDR3 protein: CASSPSRDSPLHF

V gene: TRBV29-1
J gene: TRBJ2-7
CDR3 protein: CSVSGWEYEQYF

V gene: TRBV12-3/TRBV12-4
J gene: TRBJ2-1
CDR3 protein: CASSNSGRYNEQFF

V gene: TRBV29-1
J gene: TRBJ2-7
CDR3 protein: CSVDGGAGPYEQYF

V gene: TRBV20-1
J gene: TRBJ2-1
CDR3 protein: CSAPVGVAGVEQFF

V gene: TRBV5-1
J gene: TRBJ2-3
CDR3 protein: CASSGYGVSTDTQYF

V gene: TRBV11-2
J gene: TRBJ2-1
CDR3 protein: CASSLRAAAGLTSSEQFF

V gene: TRBV4-1
J gene: TRBJ2-7
CDR3 protein: CASSQEVTLSGDNYEQYF

V gene: TRBV29-1
J gene: TRBJ2-3
CDR3 protein: CSVESRLADAPDTQYF

V gene: TRBV7-2
J gene: TRBJ2-7
CDR3 protein: CASSLDRVYEQYF

V gene: TRBV7-8
J gene: TRBJ2-1
CDR3 protein: CASSLWGQAGYNEQFF

V gene: TRBV24-1
J gene: TRBJ2-1
CDR3 protein: CATSSMDEQFF

V gene: TRBV20-1
J gene: TRBJ2-7
CDR3 protein: CSASSGAYEQYF

V gene: TRBV11-3
J gene: TRBJ2-3
CDR3 protein: CASSFGGAPQYF

V gene: TRBV20-1
J gene: TRBJ2-3
CDR3 protein: CSARRLAGVSDTQYF

V gene: TRBV11-2
J gene: TRBJ2-3
CDR3 protein: CASSLVVVTGTQYF

V gene: TRBV12-3/TRBV12-4
J gene: TRBJ2-5
CDR3 protein: CASSSGLAGGPSETQYF

V gene: TRBV24-1
J gene: TRBJ2-1
CDR3 protein: CATSDYGTGTKNEQFF

V gene: TRBV4-2
J gene: TRBJ2-1
CDR3 protein: CASSQEGLAGGPGYEQFF

V gene: TRBV7-9
J gene: TRBJ1-1
CDR3 protein: CASSSRSRASNTEAFF

V gene: TRBV20-1
J gene: TRBJ2-1
CDR3 protein: CSARHRDRDYNEQFF

V gene: TRBV24-1
J gene: TRBJ1-1
CDR3 protein: CATRGSPGTEAFF

V gene: TRBV7-9
J gene: TRBJ2-7
CDR3 protein: CASSPPDREAEQYF

V gene: TRBV12-3/TRBV12-4
J gene: TRBJ2-1
CDR3 protein: CASSSRGRSYNEQFF

V gene: TRBV28
J gene: TRBJ2-3
CDR3 protein: CASSRGTFLDTQYF

V gene: TRBV20-1
J gene: TRBJ2-2
CDR3 protein: CSARTDTGELFF

V gene: TRBV9
J gene: TRBJ1-1
CDR3 protein: CASSVGFSGIEAFF

V gene: TRBV30
J gene: TRBJ2-3
CDR3 protein: CAWSARTYYHTDTQYF

V gene: TRBV4-3
J gene: TRBJ2-1
CDR3 protein: CASSSSGGHRGEQFF

V gene: TRBV15
J gene: TRBJ2-1
CDR3 protein: CATSETTSDTSFSSYNEQFF

V gene: TRBV12-3/TRBV12-4
J gene: TRBJ2-5
CDR3 protein: CASSGDKLGQETQYF

V gene: TRBV27
J gene: TRBJ2-5
CDR3 protein: CASALGTSGRETQYF

V gene: TRBV9
J gene: TRBJ1-5
CDR3 protein: CASSQGWVLQPQHF

V gene: TRBV15
J gene: TRBJ2-5
CDR3 protein: CATSRGLASETQYF

V gene: TRBV24-1
J gene: TRBJ2-1
CDR3 protein: CATSGPSSYNEQFF

V gene: TRBV3-1
J gene: TRBJ2-2
CDR3 protein: CASTPLNTGELFF

V gene: TRBV29-1
J gene: TRBJ2-1
CDR3 protein: CSISDRDEQFF

V gene: TRBV5-1
J gene: TRBJ2-7
CDR3 protein: CASSSGQGARNPYHRPYYEQYF

V gene: TRBV6-5
J gene: TRBJ2-1
CDR3 protein: CASSWGQSYNEQFF

V gene: TRBV7-8
J gene: TRBJ2-5
CDR3 protein: CASWGWAFYF

V gene: TRBV5-5
J gene: TRBJ2-1
CDR3 protein: CASSLFGINEQFF

V gene: TRBV9
J gene: TRBJ2-1
CDR3 protein: CASSVGGHNEQFF

V gene: TRBV28
J gene: TRBJ2-1
CDR3 protein: CASSKLAALNNEQFF

V gene: TRBV18
J gene: TRBJ2-7
CDR3 protein: CASSPAGGEQYF

V gene: TRBV6-2/TRBV6-3
J gene: TRBJ1-1
CDR3 protein: CASRGQQNTEAFF

V gene: TRBV7-9
J gene: TRBJ2-1
CDR3 protein: CASSLLASRSVHHEQFF

V gene: TRBV4-2
J gene: TRBJ2-3
CDR3 protein: CASSPAGRGDTDTQYF

V gene: TRBV7-9
J gene: TRBJ2-4
CDR3 protein: CASSFGQVEILSLPLAKNIQYF